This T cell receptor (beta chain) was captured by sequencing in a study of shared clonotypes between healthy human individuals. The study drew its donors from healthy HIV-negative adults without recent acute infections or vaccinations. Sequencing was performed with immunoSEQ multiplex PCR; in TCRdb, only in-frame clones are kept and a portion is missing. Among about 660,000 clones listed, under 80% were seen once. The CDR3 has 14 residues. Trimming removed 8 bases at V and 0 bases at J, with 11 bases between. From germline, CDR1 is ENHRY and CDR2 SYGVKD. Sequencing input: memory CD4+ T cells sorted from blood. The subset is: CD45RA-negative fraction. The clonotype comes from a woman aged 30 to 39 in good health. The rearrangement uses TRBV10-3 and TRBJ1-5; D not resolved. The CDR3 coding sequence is TGTGCCATCGGGCCCGACTATAGCAATCAGCCCCAGCATTTT. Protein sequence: CAIGPDYSNQPQHF.